This TCR beta chain emerged from a study of control samples from healthy donors and cancer patients. This clone was counted a single time. TCRdb's table, derived via immunoSEQ multiplex PCR, lists solely in-frame clones and lacks some. The table has 400,000 to 500,000 clones, over 75% seen once. This CDR3 has 15 amino acids. Trimming at V came to 3 bases and at J to 5 bases, leaving 9 bases not matched to a gene. From germline, CDR1 is SGDLS and CDR2 YYNGEE. Material for sequencing was PBMCs. The TCR sequence derives from a middle-aged man with head and neck cancer. This chain joins TRBV9 and TRBJ2-5; 8 nucleotides match TRBD2. The CDR3 DNA follows: TGTGCCAGCAGCGCCCCCGGATCGGGAGGGGAGACCCAGTACTTC. This sequence encodes CASSAPGSGGETQYF.